The 20 T cell receptor beta chains reported below all come from one sample, sequenced in a study of T cell responses to AZD1222 COVID-19 vaccine. Libraries were prepared by immunoSEQ multiplex PCR; TCRdb keeps only in-frame clonotypes and omits some of them. The sample comprises 100,000 to 150,000 clones, 90% of which are singletons, and approximately 1.6% rests with the top ten. This material consisted of peripheral blood, taken on day 0 of AZD1222 vaccination. The source of these receptors is an adult in good health.

This rearrangement joins TRBV7-8 to TRBJ1-2; D call uncertain. CDR3 size: 14 residues. Per the germline V gene, CDR1 is SGHVS and CDR2 is FQNEAQ. The ends were cut back, 5 bases at V and 0 bases at J, with 10 bases in the middle. Written as DNA, the CDR3 is TGTGCCAGCAGCGGGAGATGGACTAACTATGGCTACACCTTC. Protein product: CASSGRWTNYGYTF.

J is TRBJ2-3 and V is TRBV7-2, with TRBD1 matching 9 bases. This CDR3 contains 18 residues. The J segment lost 0 bases and the V segment lost 0 bases, leaving 7 bases of the junction unmatched. From germline, CDR1 is SGHTA and CDR2 FQGNSA. The DNA for the CDR3 is TGTGCCAGCAGCTTAGCTTCCGGGACAGGGAAGAGCACAGATACGCAGTATTTT. Its translation: CASSLASGTGKSTDTQYF.

The chain's CDR3 is CASSQSGRAGDEQFF. The DNA of the CDR3 is TGTGCCAGCAGCCAGAGCGGGAGGGCGGGGGATGAGCAGTTCTTC. The chain combines TRBV11-3 with TRBJ2-1; 10 bases agree with TRBD2. The CDR3 totals 15 residues. The V segment lost 5 bases and the J segment 8 bases; nucleotides outside the gene matches: 9. Per the germline V gene, CDR1 is SGHNT and CDR2 is YENEEA.

The rearrangement links TRBV28 to TRBJ1-3, with 7 bases fitting TRBD1. With V trimmed by 7 bases and J by 4 bases, 7 bases remained unmatched. In germline, CDR1 is MDHEN, CDR2 SYDVKM. The CDR3 has 14 residues. In nucleotides, the CDR3 is TGTGCCAGCATCCCCGGGACAGACGGAAACACCATATATTTT. Amino acid sequence: CASIPGTDGNTIYF.

The CDR3 reads CASSMEVPGGYTF. The CDR3, as DNA: TGTGCCAGTAGTATGGAGGTCCCGGGAGGCTACACCTTC. V usage is TRBV19 and J usage is TRBJ1-2, with D uncertain. With 3 bases removed from V and 8 bases from J, the gap between germline ends came to 13 bases. There are 13 residues in the CDR3. The germline V gene has CDR1 LNHDA and CDR2 SQIVND (reference sequence).

This rearrangement joins TRBV6-2 or TRBV6-3 to TRBJ1-1; D is uncertain. Germline-derived CDR1 and CDR2 are MNHEY and SVGEGT. CDR3 size: 11 residues. Trimming left V 2 bases short and J 11 bases short, with 9 bases between. For the CDR3, the DNA is TGTGCCAGCAGTTACACTCGCTCGGCTTTCTTT. Translation: CASSYTRSAFF.

The V gene is TRBV10-3, the J gene TRBJ1-1; no definite D call. The CDR3 extends over 13 amino acids. V lost 7 bases to trimming and J lost 5 bases, with 14 bases between them. Per the germline V gene, CDR1 is ENHRY and CDR2 is SYGVKD. The CDR3 DNA sequence: TGTGCCATCAAGCCCCCAGTTGAGACTGAAGCTTTCTTT. Protein sequence: CAIKPPVETEAFF.

The chain recombines TRBV11-1 with TRBJ2-7, with 13 positions matching TRBD2. This CDR3 is built from 15 residues. The germline V gene has CDR1 SGHAT and CDR2 FQDESV (reference sequence). Trimming cost V 10 bases and J 4 bases; bases outside gene matches: 10. In DNA form, the CDR3 reads TGTGCCACCGCTAGGACTAGCGGGAGCGGGTACGAGCAGTACTTC. Its protein product is CATARTSGSGYEQYF.

The chain has TRBV6-6 and TRBJ1-1; D uncertain. V gave up 7 bases and J gave up 0 bases, with 9 bases separating them. This CDR3 is built from 13 residues. Germline CDR1 is MNHNY and CDR2 is SVGAGI (reference sequence). The chain's CDR3 is CASKQLMNTEAFF. The CDR3, as DNA: TGTGCCAGCAAGCAGCTTATGAACACTGAAGCTTTCTTT.

This clone was seen once. The gene calls are TRBV19 and TRBJ2-5, with 16 bases fitting TRBD2. Germline values: CDR1 LNHDA, CDR2 SQIVND (reference sequence). V lost 6 bases to trimming and J lost 6 bases; unmatched junction nucleotides: 10. The CDR3 consists of 17 residues. Written as DNA, the CDR3 is TGTGCCAGTAGCGACCCGGGACTAGCGGGAGGGCCGCAGACCCAGTACTTC. This codes for CASSDPGLAGGPQTQYF.

The chain carries TRBV7-6 and TRBJ1-2; D is unresolved. Germline V gene data show CDR1 as SGHVS and CDR2 as FNYEAQ. V was trimmed by 2 bases and J by 6 bases, leaving 10 bases between them. The CDR3 runs to 13 residues. For the CDR3, the DNA is TGTGCCAGCAGCTTATCGCCGATGGATGGCTACACCTTC. Encoded protein: CASSLSPMDGYTF.

The CDR3: CASGNNEKLFF. CDR3 coding DNA: TGTGCCAGCGGAAATAATGAAAAACTGTTTTTT. The chain has TRBV3-1 (or the pseudogene TRBV3-2) and TRBJ1-4; no reliable D call. This CDR3 has 11 residues. Trimming took 8 bases from V and 4 from J, leaving 5 bases between them. The germline CDR1 and CDR2 sequences are LGHDT and YNNKEL (reference sequence).

This chain joins TRBV7-8 and TRBJ1-6; 8 positions match TRBD1. Looked up from germline, CDR1 is SGHVS and CDR2 is FQNEAQ. The V segment lost 4 bases and the J segment 12 bases; nucleotides outside the gene matches: 20. The CDR3 covers 18 residues. The CDR3 DNA is TGTGCCAGCAGCTACCGGACAGGGAGGCTCAGCGCAGCCAGACCCCTCCACTTT. It is translated as CASSYRTGRLSAARPLHF.

The V call is TRBV5-6, the J call TRBJ1-2; TRBD1 might be the D (5 bases). Germline lookup yields CDR1 SGHDT and CDR2 YYEEEE. There are 15 residues in the CDR3. Trimming cost V 0 bases and J 8 bases, with 17 bases left between them. CDR3 residues: CASSLGLGGLWGYTF. As DNA, the CDR3 is TGTGCCAGCAGCTTGGGACTTGGGGGACTATGGGGCTACACCTTC.

This chain joins TRBV4-2 and TRBJ2-5; TRBD2 matches at 10 bases. Germline CDR1 is LGHNA and CDR2 is YNFKEQ. CDR3 size: 17 residues. V gave up 0 bases and J gave up 5 bases; unmatched junction bases: 9. The CDR3 region has the DNA TGTGCCAGCAGCCAAGATAGGCCTAGCGGGAGAGGGGAGACCCAGTACTTC. Protein: CASSQDRPSGRGETQYF.

The chain uses TRBV6-5 and TRBJ2-3; D unresolved. The germline V and J ends were trimmed by 6 bases and 6 bases, with 19 bases remaining between them. The CDR3 is made up of 15 amino acids. Germline V gene data show CDR1 as MNHEY and CDR2 as SVGAGI. The CDR3 coding sequence is TGTGCCAGCAGCCCCCCGGCGGCCCTCGGGGATACGCAGTATTTT. Its protein product is CASSPPAALGDTQYF.

J is TRBJ2-6 and V is TRBV4-3; D may correspond to TRBD1 or TRBD2 (6 bases each). Per the germline V gene, CDR1 is LGHNA and CDR2 is YSLEER. The length of the CDR3 is 15 residues. V lost 0 bases and J lost 8, with 11 bases in between. The CDR3 reads CASSQDPGATNVLTF. In DNA, the CDR3 is TGCGCCAGCAGCCAAGACCCGGGGGCGACCAACGTCCTGACTTTC.

The CDR3 is CATRWGGGDMRQPQHF. The CDR3 DNA is TGTGCCACCAGATGGGGGGGCGGCGATATGCGGCAGCCCCAGCATTTT. The chain has TRBV15 and TRBJ1-5; tentative D call: TRBD1 (6 bases). Germline V gives CDR1 LNHNV, CDR2 YYDKDF (reference sequence). The V end was cut by 6 bases, the J end by 7 bases, with 22 bases between. The CDR3 totals 16 residues.

As regards this clone: Its ends do not fully match the called genes, so a read error is possible. V gene TRBV2 combines with J gene TRBJ2-4, with 13 bases lining up with TRBD2. Per the germline V gene, CDR1 is SNHLY and CDR2 is FYNNEI. The CDR3 runs 14 residues. The CDR3 DNA sequence: TGTGCCAGCAGCGAAGGACTAGCGGGAGTGCGTCGTTACTTC. As protein: CASSEGLAGVRRYF.

This clone was picked up a small number of times. This chain joins TRBV19 and TRBJ1-1, with 10 bases lining up with TRBD1. V lost 6 bases and J lost 4; bases outside the gene matches: 20. CDR1 is LNHDA, CDR2 SQIVND, per germline (reference sequence). The CDR3 loop spans 19 amino acids. The chain's CDR3 is CASRGTGVTILPQGTEAFF. CDR3 nucleotides: TGTGCCAGTAGGGGGACAGGGGTTACCATCTTGCCCCAAGGCACTGAAGCTTTCTTT. The entire variable domain, with the rest obtained from reference TRBV19 and TRBJ1-1, is as follows: DGGITQSPKYLFRKEGQNVTLSCEQNLNHDAMYWYRQDPGQGLRLIYYSQIVNDFQKGDIAEGYSVSREKKESFPLTVTSAQKNPTAFYLCASRGTGVTILPQGTEAFFGQGTRLTVV.